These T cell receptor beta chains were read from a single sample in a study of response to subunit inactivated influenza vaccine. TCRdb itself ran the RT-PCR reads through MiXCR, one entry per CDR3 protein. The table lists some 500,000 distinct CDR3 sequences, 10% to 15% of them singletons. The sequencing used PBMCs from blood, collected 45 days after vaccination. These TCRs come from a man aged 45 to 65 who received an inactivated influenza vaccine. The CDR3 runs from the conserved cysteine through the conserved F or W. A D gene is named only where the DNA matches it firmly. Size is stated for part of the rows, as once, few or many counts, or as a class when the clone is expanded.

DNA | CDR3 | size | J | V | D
TGTGCCAGCAGCCAAGTTTGGAAGAGAGGGCGGGAGGGAAGCTCCTACAATGAGCAGTTCTTC | CASSQVWKRGREGSSYNEQFF | few | TRBJ2-1 | TRBV3-1 | TRBD2
TGTGCCAGCATGGCAGCGGGAGCCTACAATGAGCAGTTCTTC | CASMAAGAYNEQFF | few | TRBJ2-1 | TRBV28 | TRBD2
TGTGCCAGCAGCTTAGCAGGGGGCGCGAGCTACGAGCAGTACTTC | CASSLAGGASYEQYF | many | TRBJ2-7 | TRBV5-5 | TRBD1
TGCAGTGCCCTGGGACAGGCCTACGAGCAGTACTTC | CSALGQAYEQYF | few | TRBJ2-7 | TRBV20-1 | TRBD1
TGCGCCAGCAGCTCGTTTCAGTCCGGGACAGGGGGCCTTAGGCTCGTGTCGGATACGCAGTATTTT | CASSSFQSGTGGLRLVSDTQYF | . | TRBJ2-3 | TRBV5-1 | TRBD1
TGCAGTGCTAGGACAAGGGCGGGGAACACTGAAGCTTTCTTT | CSARTRAGNTEAFF | . | TRBJ1-1 | TRBV20-1 | .
TGCGCCAGCAGAGAAGGACTAGCCACAGATACGCAGTATTTT | CASREGLATDTQYF | many | TRBJ2-3 | TRBV5-1 | TRBD2
TGTGCCACCAGCAGAGCCCGGGAAGGGGGCTTCAACGAGCAGTACTTC | CATSRAREGGFNEQYF | . | TRBJ2-7 | TRBV15 | TRBD1
TGTGCCAGCAGCCAGGGGACTAGCGGGAGGGCCGGGTACTTC | CASSQGTSGRAGYF | few | TRBJ2-7 | TRBV4-2 | TRBD2
TGTGCCAGCAGTTCAGCGGGCCCCTACGAGCAGTACTTC | CASSSAGPYEQYF | few | TRBJ2-7 | TRBV27 | .
TGCAGTGCTAGAGATATAGCGGGAGGTTTCTACGAGCAGTACTTC | CSARDIAGGFYEQYF | few | TRBJ2-7 | TRBV20-1 | TRBD2
TGCAGTGCTAGACAGTCTGACCACGAGCAGTACTTC | CSARQSDHEQYF | . | TRBJ2-7 | TRBV20-1 | .
TGTGCCACCAGCAGTTTATCAGGGGTTGAGGTTCTCGAGCAGTACTTC | CATSSLSGVEVLEQYF | . | TRBJ2-7 | TRBV15 | .
TGTGCCATCAGTGAGTTGAGAACTACCTATGGCTACACCTTC | CAISELRTTYGYTF | many | TRBJ1-2 | TRBV10-3 | .
TGTGCCAGCAGTTTTGGGGGTAGTTCCGGGGAGCTGTTTTTT | CASSFGGSSGELFF | many | TRBJ2-2 | TRBV12-3/TRBV12-4 | .
TGTGCCACCAGCAGAGCCGAAGGGGCTGGGGACGAGTTT | CATSRAEGAGDEF | . | TRBJ1-1 | TRBV15 | .
TGTGCCAGCAAGGCGGAGGTGCCCTACGAGCAGTACTTC | CASKAEVPYEQYF | few | TRBJ2-7 | TRBV28 | .
TGTGCCAGTAGTACCTGGGGACAGGGCAACAATGAGCAGTTCTTC | CASSTWGQGNNEQFF | few | TRBJ2-1 | TRBV19 | TRBD1
TGCAGTGCTATACTAGCGGGAGTAAGCGGTGAGCAGTTCTTC | CSAILAGVSGEQFF | many | TRBJ2-1 | TRBV20-1 | TRBD2
TGTGCCAGCAGCTTAGTCCCCCCAGGGGGCCCGTACGAGCAGTACTTC | CASSLVPPGGPYEQYF | . | TRBJ2-7 | TRBV11-3 | TRBD1